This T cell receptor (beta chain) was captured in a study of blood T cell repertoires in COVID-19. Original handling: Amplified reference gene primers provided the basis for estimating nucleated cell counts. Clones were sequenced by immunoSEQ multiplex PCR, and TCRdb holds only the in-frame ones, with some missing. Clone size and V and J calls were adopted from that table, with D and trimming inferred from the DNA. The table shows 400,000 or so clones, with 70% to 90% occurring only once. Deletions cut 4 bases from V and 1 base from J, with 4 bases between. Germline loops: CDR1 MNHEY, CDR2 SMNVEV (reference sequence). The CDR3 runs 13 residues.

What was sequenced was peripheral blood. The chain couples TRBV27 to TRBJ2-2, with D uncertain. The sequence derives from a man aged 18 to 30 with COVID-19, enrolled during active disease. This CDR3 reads CASSSRNTGELFF. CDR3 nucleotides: TGTGCCAGCAGTTCCCGGAACACCGGGGAGCTGTTTTTT.